The sequence of this T cell receptor (beta chain) was determined in a study of T cell responses to AZD1222 COVID-19 vaccine. Study-wide points: Reportedly, close to half of spike-specific TCRs are directed against unmutated variant regions. A mostly white British donor set with more females was recruited, and clonal diversity was possibly underestimated.

The protocol was immunoSEQ multiplex PCR, while the TCRdb copy is restricted to in-frame clones and leaves out a portion. The profile covers about 150,000 clones, with about 90% appearing a single time and 5.2% taken by the ten largest. The V and J ends lost 0 bases and 0 bases respectively, with 10 bases between them. Germline-derived CDR1 and CDR2 are SGDLS and YYNGEE. The CDR3 totals 16 residues. Of note for this clone: Its specificity is not known.

The clonotype was recovered from an adult in good health. The material was peripheral blood, obtained on day 0 of AZD1222 vaccination. The chain carries TRBV9 and TRBJ1-3; a weak D match, TRBD1 (5 bases). The CDR3, as DNA: TGTGCCAGCAGCGTAGACGACAGAGGCTCTGGAAACACCATATATTTT. Protein product: CASSVDDRGSGNTIYF.